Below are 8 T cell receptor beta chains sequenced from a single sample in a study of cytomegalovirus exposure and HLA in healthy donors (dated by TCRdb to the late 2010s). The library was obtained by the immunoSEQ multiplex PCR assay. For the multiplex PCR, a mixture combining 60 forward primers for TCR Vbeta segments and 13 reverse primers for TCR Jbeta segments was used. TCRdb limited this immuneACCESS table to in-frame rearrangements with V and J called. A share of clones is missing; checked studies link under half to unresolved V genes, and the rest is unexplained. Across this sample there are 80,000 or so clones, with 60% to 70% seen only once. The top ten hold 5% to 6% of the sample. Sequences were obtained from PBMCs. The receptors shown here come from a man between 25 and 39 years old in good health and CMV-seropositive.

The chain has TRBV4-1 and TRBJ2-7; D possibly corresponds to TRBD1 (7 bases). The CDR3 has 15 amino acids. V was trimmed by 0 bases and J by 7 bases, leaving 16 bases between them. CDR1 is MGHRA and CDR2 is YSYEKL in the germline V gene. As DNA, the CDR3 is TGCGCCAGCAGCCAAGATACGACAGGGACTTGGGAGCAGTACTTC. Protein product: CASSQDTTGTWEQYF.

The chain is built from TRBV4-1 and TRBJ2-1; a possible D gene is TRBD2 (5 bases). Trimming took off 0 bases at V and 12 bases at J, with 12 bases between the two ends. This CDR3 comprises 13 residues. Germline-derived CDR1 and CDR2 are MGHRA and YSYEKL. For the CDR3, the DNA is TGCGCCAGCAGCCAAGATCAGAGGGCGGGGCAGTTCTTC. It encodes CASSQDQRAGQFF.

CDR3 sequence (DNA): TGTGCCAGCAGCTTGGGACAGAGAACCTACGAGCAGTACTTC. Its translation is CASSLGQRTYEQYF. The V call is TRBV5-4, the J call TRBJ2-7, with a weak D call TRBD1 (5 bases). The length of the CDR3 is 14 residues. Looked up from germline, CDR1 is SGHNT and CDR2 is YYREEE (reference sequence). Trimming took 0 bases from V and 2 from J, leaving 9 bases between them.

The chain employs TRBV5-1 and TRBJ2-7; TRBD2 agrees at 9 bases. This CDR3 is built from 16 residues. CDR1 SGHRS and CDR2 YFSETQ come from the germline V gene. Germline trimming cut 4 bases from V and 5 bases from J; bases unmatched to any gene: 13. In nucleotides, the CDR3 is TGCGCCAGCAGCCCGGACGGCGGGAGGGTTCTGAACGAGCAGTACTTC. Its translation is CASSPDGGRVLNEQYF.

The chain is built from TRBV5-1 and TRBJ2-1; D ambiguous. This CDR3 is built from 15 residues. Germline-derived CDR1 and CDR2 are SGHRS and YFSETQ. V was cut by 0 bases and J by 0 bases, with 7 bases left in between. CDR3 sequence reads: CASSLGGSSYNEQFF. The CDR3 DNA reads TGCGCCAGCAGCTTGGGCGGAAGCTCCTACAATGAGCAGTTCTTC.

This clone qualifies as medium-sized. CDR3 sequence reads: CASLGYRGPYDEQYF. The CDR3 DNA sequence: TGTGCCAGCTTAGGATACAGGGGCCCTTACGACGAGCAGTACTTC. This sequence joins TRBV6-1 and TRBJ2-7; 7 positions match TRBD1. This CDR3 spans 15 amino acids. Germline CDR1 and CDR2: MNHNS and SASEGT. After removal of 8 bases from V and 5 bases from J, the junction contained 15 bases not matched to a gene.

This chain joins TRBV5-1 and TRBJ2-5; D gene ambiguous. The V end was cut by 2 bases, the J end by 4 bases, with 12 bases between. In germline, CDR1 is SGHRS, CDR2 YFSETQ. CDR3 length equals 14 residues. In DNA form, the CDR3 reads TGCGCCAGCAGCTTTAGTGACGGGTTAGAGACCCAGTACTTC. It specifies CASSFSDGLETQYF.

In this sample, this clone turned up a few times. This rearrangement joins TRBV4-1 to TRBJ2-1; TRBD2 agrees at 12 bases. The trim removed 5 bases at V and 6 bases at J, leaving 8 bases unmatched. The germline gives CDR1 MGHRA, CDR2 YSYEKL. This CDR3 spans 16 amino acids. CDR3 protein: CASSSTLAGGINEQFF. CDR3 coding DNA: TGCGCCAGCAGCTCTACCCTAGCGGGGGGGATCAATGAGCAGTTCTTC.